This T cell receptor (beta chain) was captured in a study of blood T cell repertoires in COVID-19. Turning to the study itself: Samples of COVID-19 (acute and convalescent) were obtained from the United States, Italy and Spain. Nucleic acid was either cDNA or gDNA, and it came from T cells, B-cell-depleted T cells, or PBMCs.

Only one count was recorded for this clone. In the authors' methods: From reference gene primer amplification, estimates of nucleated cell counts were derived. Assay used: immunoSEQ multiplex PCR; TCRdb lists only in-frame clones, some missing. V, J and clone size were drawn from that table, and D and trimming were deduced from the DNA. Of about 110,000 clones listed, about 87% are singletons. The V gene end was trimmed by 4 bases and the J gene end by 4 bases; junction bases not matched to a gene: 3. CDR1 is ENHRY and CDR2 is SYGVKD in the germline V gene. The CDR3 contains 14 residues. The source material was peripheral blood. This receptor was identified in a woman aged 45 to 65 with acute or convalescent COVID-19. V usage is TRBV10-3 and J usage is TRBJ1-5; 8 positions agree with TRBD1. CDR3 protein: CAISAGQENQPQHF. The CDR3 region has the DNA TGTGCCATCAGTGCGGGACAGGAAAATCAGCCCCAGCATTTT.